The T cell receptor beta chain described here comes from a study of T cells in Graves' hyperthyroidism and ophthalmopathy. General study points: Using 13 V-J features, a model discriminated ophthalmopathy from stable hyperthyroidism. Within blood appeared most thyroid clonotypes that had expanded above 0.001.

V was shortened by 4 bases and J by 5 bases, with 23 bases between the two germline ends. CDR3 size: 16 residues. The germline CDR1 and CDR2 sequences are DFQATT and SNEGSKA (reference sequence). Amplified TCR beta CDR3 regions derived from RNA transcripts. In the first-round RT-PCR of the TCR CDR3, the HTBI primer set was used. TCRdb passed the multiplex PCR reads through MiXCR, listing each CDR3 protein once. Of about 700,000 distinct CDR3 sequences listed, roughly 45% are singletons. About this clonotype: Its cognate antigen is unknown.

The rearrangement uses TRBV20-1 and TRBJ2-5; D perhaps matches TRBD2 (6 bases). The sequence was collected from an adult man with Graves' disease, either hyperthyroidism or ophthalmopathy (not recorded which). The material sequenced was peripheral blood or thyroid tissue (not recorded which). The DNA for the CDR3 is TGCAGTGCTACCCCTGGGGGACTCAGAGGAACGGAGACCCAGTACTTC. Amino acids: CSATPGGLRGTETQYF.